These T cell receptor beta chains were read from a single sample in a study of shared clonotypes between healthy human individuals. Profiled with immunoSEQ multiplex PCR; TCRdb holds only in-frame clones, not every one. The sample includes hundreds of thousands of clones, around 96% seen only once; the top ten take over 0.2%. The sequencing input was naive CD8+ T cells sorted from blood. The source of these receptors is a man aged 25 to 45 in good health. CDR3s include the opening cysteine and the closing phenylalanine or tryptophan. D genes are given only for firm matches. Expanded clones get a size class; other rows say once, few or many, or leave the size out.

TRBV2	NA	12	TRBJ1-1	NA	TGTGCGGGTAGGGGATCGGGCACTGAAGCTTTCTTT	CAGRGSGTEAFF
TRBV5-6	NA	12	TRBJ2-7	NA	TGTGCCAGCAGCGCAAACTACTACGAGCAGTACTTC	CASSANYYEQYF
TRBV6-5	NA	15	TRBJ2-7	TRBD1	TGTGCCAGCAGCCTCGACAGGGGGGACTCCTACGAGCAGTACTTC	CASSLDRGDSYEQYF
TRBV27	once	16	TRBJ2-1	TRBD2	TGTGCCAGCAGTTTCGGCGGGAGGGATTCCTACAATGAGCAGTTCTTC	CASSFGGRDSYNEQFF
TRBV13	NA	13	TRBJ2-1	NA	TGTGCCATGGGAGAGTTTGCCACCCATGAGCAGTTCTTC	CAMGEFATHEQFF
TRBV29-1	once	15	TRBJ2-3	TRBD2	TGCAGCGCCCCGACTAGCGGGAGGTTCGAAGATACGCAGTATTTT	CSAPTSGRFEDTQYF
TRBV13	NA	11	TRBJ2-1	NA	TGTGCCAGCAGCCCAAGGAATGAGCAGTTCTTC	CASSPRNEQFF
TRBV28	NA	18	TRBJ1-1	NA	TGTGCCAGCAGTTTATCCCGCTATAAGTTCGACCGAAACACTGAAGCTTTCTTT	CASSLSRYKFDRNTEAFF
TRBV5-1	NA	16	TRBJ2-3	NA	TGCGCCAGCAGCTTGTCTAAGGGTCCCTACACAGATACGCAGTATTTT	CASSLSKGPYTDTQYF
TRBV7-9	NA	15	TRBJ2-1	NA	TGTGCCAGCAGTTCCCAGGGAGGACGGTACAATGAGCAGTTCTTC	CASSSQGGRYNEQFF
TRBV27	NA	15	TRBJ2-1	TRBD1	TGTGCCAGCAGTTTGGGGACAGGGAATTACAATGAGCAGTTCTTC	CASSLGTGNYNEQFF
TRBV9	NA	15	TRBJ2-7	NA	TGTGCCAGCAGCGTAGAGGCGGACAGCTCCTACGAGCAGTACTTC	CASSVEADSSYEQYF
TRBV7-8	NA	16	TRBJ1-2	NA	TGTGCCAGCAGCTTAGTAACAGGATCCCCACTCTATGGCTACACCTTC	CASSLVTGSPLYGYTF
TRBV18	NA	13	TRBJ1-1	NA	TGTGCCAGCTCCCAGAGCAGTAACACTGAAGCTTTCTTT	CASSQSSNTEAFF
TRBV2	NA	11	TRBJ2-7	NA	TGTGCCAGCAGCCCCGGGAACGAGCAGTACTTC	CASSPGNEQYF
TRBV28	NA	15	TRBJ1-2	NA	TGTGCCAGCAAATCATGGGACACAGCTAACTATGGCTACACCTTC	CASKSWDTANYGYTF
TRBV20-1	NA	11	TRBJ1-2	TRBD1	TGCAGTCCCAGGGGGCAGGGCGGCTACACCTTC	CSPRGQGGYTF
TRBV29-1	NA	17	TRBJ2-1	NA	TGCAGCGTTGAAGTGGCGGGACTCCAAAGCTCCTACAATGAGCAGTTCTTC	CSVEVAGLQSSYNEQFF
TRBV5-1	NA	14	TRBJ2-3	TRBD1	TGCGCCAGCAGCTTCGGGACAGCCACAGATACGCAGTATTTT	CASSFGTATDTQYF
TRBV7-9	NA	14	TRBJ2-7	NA	TGTGCCAGCAGCTTAACTAGGGGCGCGTCTGAGCAGTACTTC	CASSLTRGASEQYF
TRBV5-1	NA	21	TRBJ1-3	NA	TGCGCCAGCAGCTTACCTGAGGGGGGCAGAAGAGATTCTGACTCTGGAAACACCATATATTTT	CASSLPEGGRRDSDSGNTIYF
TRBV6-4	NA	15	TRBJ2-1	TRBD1	TGTGCCAGCAGCTTACAGGGTAGCAGGGGGAATGAGCAGTTCTTC	CASSLQGSRGNEQFF
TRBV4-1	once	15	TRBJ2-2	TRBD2	TGCGCCAGCAGCCAAGGGACTAGCGGAACCGGGGAGCTGTTTTTT	CASSQGTSGTGELFF
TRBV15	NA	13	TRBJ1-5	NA	TGTGCCACCAGCGGCAGGGAAGATCAGCCCCAGCATTTT	CATSGREDQPQHF
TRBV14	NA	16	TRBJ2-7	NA	TGTGCCAGCAGCCAAGTTTTGACAGGCCTCTCCTACGAGCAGTACTTC	CASSQVLTGLSYEQYF
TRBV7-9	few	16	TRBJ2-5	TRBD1	TGTGCCAGCAGGTTCAGTGTTTCGGGACAGCAAGAGACCCAGTACTTC	CASRFSVSGQQETQYF
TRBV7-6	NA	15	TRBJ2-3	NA	TGTGCCAGCAGCTTAGCGCCAAGACACACAGATACGCAGTATTTT	CASSLAPRHTDTQYF
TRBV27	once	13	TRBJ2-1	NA	TGTGCCAGCAGTTCTACTAGTCATCATGAGCAGTTCTTC	CASSSTSHHEQFF
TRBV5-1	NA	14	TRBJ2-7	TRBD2	TGCGCCAGCAGCTTGGGACTAGCGGGACGCGAGCAGTACTTC	CASSLGLAGREQYF
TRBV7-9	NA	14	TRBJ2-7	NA	TGTGCCAGCACCACCGGGACGGAGATATACGAGCAGTACTTC	CASTTGTEIYEQYF
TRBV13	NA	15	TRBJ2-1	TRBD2	TGTGCCAGCAGCTCAACTAGCGGGGGGGACCATGAGCAGTTCTTC	CASSSTSGGDHEQFF